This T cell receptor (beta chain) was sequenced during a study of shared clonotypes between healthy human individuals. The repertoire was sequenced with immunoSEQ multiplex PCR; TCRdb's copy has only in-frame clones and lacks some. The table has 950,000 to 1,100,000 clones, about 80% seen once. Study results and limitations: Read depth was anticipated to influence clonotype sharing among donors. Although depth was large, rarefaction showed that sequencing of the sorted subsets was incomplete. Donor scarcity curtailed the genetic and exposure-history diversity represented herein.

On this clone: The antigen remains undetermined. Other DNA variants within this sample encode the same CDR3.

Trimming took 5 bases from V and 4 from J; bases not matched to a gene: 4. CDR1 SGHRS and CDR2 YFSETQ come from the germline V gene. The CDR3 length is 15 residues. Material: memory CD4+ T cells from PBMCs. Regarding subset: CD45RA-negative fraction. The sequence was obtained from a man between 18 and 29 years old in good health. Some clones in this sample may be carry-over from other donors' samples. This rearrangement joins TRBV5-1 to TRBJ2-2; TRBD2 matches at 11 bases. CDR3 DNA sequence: TGCGCCAGCAGACTGCTAGCGGGAGGCACCGGGGAGCTGTTTTTT. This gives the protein CASRLLAGGTGELFF.